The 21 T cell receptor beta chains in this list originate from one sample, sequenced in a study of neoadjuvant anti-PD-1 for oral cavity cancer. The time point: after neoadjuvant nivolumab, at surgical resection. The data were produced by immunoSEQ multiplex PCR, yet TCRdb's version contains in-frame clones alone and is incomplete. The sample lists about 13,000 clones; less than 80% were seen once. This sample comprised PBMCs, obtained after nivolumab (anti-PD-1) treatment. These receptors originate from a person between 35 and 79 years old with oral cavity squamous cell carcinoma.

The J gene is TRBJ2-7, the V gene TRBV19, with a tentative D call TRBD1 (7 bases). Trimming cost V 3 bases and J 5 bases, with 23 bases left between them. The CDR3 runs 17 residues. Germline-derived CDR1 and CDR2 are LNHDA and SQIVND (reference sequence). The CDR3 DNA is TGTGCCAGTAGTATGGATGTCAGGAGGGGGCAATCCCACGAGCAGTACTTC. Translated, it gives CASSMDVRRGQSHEQYF.

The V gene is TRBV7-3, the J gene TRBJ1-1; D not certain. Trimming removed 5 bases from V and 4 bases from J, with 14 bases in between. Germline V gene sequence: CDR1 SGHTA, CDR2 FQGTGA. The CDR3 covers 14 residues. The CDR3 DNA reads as TGTGCCAGCAGCCCAGACCCCCGGAGCACTGAAGCTTTCTTT. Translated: CASSPDPRSTEAFF.

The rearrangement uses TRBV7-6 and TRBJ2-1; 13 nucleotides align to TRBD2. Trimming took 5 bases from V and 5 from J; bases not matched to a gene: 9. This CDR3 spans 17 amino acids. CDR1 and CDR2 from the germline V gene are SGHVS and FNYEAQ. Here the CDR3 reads CASSPWGLAGTHNEQFF. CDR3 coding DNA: TGTGCCAGCAGCCCGTGGGGACTAGCGGGAACTCACAATGAGCAGTTCTTC.

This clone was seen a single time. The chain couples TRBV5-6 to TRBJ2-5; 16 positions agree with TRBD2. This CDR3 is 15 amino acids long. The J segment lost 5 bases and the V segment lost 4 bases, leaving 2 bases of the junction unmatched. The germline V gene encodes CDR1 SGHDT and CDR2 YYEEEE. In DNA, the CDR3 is TGTGCCAGCAGCCCGGGACTAGCGGGAGGGGAGACCCAGTACTTC. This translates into CASSPGLAGGETQYF. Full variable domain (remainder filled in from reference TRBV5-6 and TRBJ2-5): DAGVTQSPTHLIKTRGQQVTLRCSPKSGHDTVSWYQQALGQGPQFIFQYYEEEERQRGNFPDRFSGHQFPNYSSELNVNALLLGDSALYLCASSPGLAGGETQYFGPGTRLLVL.

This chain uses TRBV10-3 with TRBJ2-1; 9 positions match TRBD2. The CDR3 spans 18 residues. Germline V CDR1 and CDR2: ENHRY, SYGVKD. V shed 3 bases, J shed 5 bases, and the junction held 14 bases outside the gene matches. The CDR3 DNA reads TGTGCCATCAGTGACCCTGGACTAGCGAGAGGAGGCGACAATGAGCAGTTCTTC. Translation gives CAISDPGLARGGDNEQFF.

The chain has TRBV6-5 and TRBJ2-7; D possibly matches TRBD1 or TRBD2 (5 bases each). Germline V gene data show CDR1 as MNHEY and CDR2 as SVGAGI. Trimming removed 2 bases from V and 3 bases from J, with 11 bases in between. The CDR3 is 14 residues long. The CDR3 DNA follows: TGTGCCAGCAGTTACCACCGGGACGGCTACGAGCAGTACTTC. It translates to CASSYHRDGYEQYF.

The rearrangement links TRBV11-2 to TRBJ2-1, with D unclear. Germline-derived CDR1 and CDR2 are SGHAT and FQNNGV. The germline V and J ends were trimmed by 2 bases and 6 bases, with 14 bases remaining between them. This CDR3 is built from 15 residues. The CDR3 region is CASSLLHSMGNEQFF. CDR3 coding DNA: TGTGCCAGCAGCTTACTTCACTCCATGGGCAATGAGCAGTTCTTC. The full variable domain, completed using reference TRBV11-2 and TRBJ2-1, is EAGVAQSPRYKIIEKRQSVAFWCNPISGHATLYWYQQILGQGPKLLIQFQNNGVVDDSQLPKDRFSAERLKGVDSTLKIQPAKLEDSAVYLCASSLLHSMGNEQFFGPGTRLTVL.

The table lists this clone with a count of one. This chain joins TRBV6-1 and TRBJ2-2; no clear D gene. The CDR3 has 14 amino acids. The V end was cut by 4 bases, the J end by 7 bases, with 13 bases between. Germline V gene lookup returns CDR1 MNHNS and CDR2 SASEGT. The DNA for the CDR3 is TGTGCCAGCAGTGTAGACACAATGTACGGGGAGCTGTTTTTT. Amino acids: CASSVDTMYGELFF.

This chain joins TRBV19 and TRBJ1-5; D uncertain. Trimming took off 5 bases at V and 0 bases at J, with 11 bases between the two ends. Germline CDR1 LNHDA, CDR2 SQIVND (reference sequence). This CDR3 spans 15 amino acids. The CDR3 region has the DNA TGTGCCAGTAGTGAGGCAGCGGTTAGCAATCAGCCCCAGCATTTT. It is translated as CASSEAAVSNQPQHF. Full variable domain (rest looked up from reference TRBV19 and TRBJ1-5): DGGITQSPKYLFRKEGQNVTLSCEQNLNHDAMYWYRQDPGQGLRLIYYSQIVNDFQKGDIAEGYSVSREKKESFPLTVTSAQKNPTAFYLCASSEAAVSNQPQHFGDGTRLSIL.

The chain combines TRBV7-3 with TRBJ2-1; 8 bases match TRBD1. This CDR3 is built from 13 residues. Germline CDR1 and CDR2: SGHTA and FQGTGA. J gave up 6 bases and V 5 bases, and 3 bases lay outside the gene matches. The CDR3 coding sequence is TGTGCCAGCAGCAATACAGGGGGCAATGAGCAGTTCTTC. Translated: CASSNTGGNEQFF. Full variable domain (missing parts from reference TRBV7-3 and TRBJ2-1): GAGVSQTPSNKVTEKGKYVELRCDPISGHTALYWYRQSLGQGPEFLIYFQGTGAADDSGLPNDRFFAVRPEGSVSTLKIQRTERGDSAVYLCASSNTGGNEQFFGPGTRLTVL.

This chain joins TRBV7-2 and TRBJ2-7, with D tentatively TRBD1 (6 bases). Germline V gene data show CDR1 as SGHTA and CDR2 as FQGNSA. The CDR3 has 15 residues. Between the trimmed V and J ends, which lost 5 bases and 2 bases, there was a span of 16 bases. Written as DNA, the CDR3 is TGTGCCAGCAGCGATCGGTCCGGGACAACCTACGAGCAGTACTTC. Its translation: CASSDRSGTTYEQYF. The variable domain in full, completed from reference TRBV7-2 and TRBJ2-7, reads GAGVSQSPSNKVTEKGKDVELRCDPISGHTALYWYRQSLGQGLEFLIYFQGNSAPDKSGLPSDRFSAERTGGSVSTLTIQRTQQEDSAVYLCASSDRSGTTYEQYFGPGTRLTVT.

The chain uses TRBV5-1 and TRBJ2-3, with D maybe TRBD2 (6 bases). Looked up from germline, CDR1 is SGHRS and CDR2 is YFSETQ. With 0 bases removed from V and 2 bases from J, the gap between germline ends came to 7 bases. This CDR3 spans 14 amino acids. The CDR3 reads CASSLERVTDTQYF. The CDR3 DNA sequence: TGCGCCAGCAGCTTGGAGCGGGTCACAGATACGCAGTATTTT.

CDR3 nucleotides: TGTGCCAGCAGCCTGAGCGGGACGAACACCGGGGAGCTGTTTTTT. Residues: CASSLSGTNTGELFF. The V gene is TRBV11-1, the J gene TRBJ2-2, with 7 positions matching TRBD2. J was trimmed by 0 bases and V by 5 bases; bases with no gene match: 3. Per the germline V gene, CDR1 is SGHAT and CDR2 is FQDESV (reference sequence). The CDR3 is 15 residues long.

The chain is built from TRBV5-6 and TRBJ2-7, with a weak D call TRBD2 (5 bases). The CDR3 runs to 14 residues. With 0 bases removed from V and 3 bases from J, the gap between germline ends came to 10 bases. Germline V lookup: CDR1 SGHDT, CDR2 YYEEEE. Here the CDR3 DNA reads TGTGCCAGCAGCTTGGCGCACGGGATCTACGAGCAGTACTTC. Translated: CASSLAHGIYEQYF.

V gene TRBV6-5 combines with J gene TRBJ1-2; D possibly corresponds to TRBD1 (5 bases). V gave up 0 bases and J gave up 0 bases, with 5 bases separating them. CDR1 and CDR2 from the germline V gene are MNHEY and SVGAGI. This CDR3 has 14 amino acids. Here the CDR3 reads CASSYSDTNYGYTF. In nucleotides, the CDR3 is TGTGCCAGCAGTTACTCGGACACTAACTATGGCTACACCTTC.

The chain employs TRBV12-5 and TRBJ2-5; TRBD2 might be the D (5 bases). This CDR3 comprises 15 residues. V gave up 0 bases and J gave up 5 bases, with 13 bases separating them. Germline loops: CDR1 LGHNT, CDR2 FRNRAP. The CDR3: CASGLVSWERETQYF. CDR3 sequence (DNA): TGTGCTAGTGGTTTGGTTAGTTGGGAGCGGGAGACCCAGTACTTC.

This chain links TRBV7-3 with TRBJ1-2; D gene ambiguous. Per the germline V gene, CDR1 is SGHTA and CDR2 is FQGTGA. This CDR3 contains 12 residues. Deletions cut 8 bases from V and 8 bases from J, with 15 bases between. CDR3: CASGLPGRGYTF. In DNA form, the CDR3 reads TGTGCCAGCGGATTGCCCGGTAGAGGCTACACCTTC.

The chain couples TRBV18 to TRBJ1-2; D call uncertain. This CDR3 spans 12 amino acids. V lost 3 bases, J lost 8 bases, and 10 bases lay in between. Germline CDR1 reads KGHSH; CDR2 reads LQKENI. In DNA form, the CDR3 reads TGTGCCAGCTCACCGGAGGGAGACGGCTACACCTTC. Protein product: CASSPEGDGYTF. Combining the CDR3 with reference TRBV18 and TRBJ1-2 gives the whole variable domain NAGVMQNPRHLVRRRGQEARLRCSPMKGHSHVYWYRQLPEEGLKFMVYLQKENIIDESGMPKERFSAEFPKEGPSILRIQQVVRGDSAAYFCASSPEGDGYTFGSGTRLTVV.

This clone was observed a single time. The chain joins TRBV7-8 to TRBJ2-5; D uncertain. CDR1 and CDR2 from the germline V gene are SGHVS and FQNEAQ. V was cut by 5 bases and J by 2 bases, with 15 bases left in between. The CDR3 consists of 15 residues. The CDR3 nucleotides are TGTGCCAGCAGCCTGTGGCCAGGCGTTCAAGAGACCCAGTACTTC. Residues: CASSLWPGVQETQYF.

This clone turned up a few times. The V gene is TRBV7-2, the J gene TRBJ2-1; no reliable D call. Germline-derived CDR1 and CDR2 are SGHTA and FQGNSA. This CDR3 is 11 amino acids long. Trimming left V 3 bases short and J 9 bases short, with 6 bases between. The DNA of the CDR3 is TGTGCCAGCAGCTTCGGGCTTGAGCAGTTCTTC. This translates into CASSFGLEQFF.

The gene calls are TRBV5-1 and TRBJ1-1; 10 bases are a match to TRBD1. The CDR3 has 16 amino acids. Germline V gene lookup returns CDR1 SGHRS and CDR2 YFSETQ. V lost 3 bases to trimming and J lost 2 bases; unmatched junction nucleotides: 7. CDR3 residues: CASSSPGTGVNTEAFF. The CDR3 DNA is TGCGCCAGCAGCTCCCCCGGGACAGGGGTCAACACTGAAGCTTTCTTT.